The source of this T cell receptor (beta chain) is a study of blood T cell repertoires in COVID-19. Study-level information: COVID-19 samples, acute and convalescent, were from the United States, Italy and Spain. The analysed material was cDNA or gDNA that came from T cells, B-cell-depleted T cells, or PBMCs.

The CDR3 runs 14 residues. From germline, CDR1 is MNHEY and CDR2 SVGAGI. The J segment lost 5 bases and the V segment lost 0 bases, leaving 3 bases of the junction unmatched. In the original analysis: The authors estimated nucleated cell counts from reference gene primer amplification. Assay: immunoSEQ multiplex PCR; the TCRdb copy retains only in-frame clones and omits some. That table furnishes V, J and clone size, whereas the DNA furnished D and trimming. Of around 240,000 clones listed, 83% are singletons. The chain uses TRBV6-5 and TRBJ2-5, with 7 bases fitting TRBD2. The sequence came from a woman in her 50s with acute or convalescent COVID-19. The sample was peripheral blood. The CDR3 bases are TGTGCCAGCAGTTACTCGGGGGAGGGGGAGACCCAGTACTTC. Residues: CASSYSGEGETQYF.